A selection of T cell receptor beta chains follows, all from one sample in a study of response to subunit inactivated influenza vaccine. TCRdb called the RT-PCR reads again in MiXCR, with one record for every CDR3 protein. The table shows some 190,000 distinct CDR3 sequences, with 13% to 15% occurring only once. This specimen consisted of CD8+ T cells sorted from PBMCs, obtained roughly 5 days after vaccination. The receptors come from a man aged 50-60 years who received an inactivated influenza vaccine. Each CDR3 is given with its conserved first and last residue. A D gene is named only where the DNA matches it firmly. Not all rows give a size; the values are once, few, many and, for expanded clones, a class.

>TRBV2|TRBD2|TRBJ2-1|.
CASEGLASYNEQFF
TGTGCCAGCGAGGGACTAGCGTCCTACAATGAGCAGTTCTTC
>TRBV9|TRBD2|TRBJ2-7|.
CASSEAGDFPYEQYF
TGTGCCAGCAGTGAAGCGGGAGATTTCCCCTACGAGCAGTACTTC
>TRBV11-2|.|TRBJ1-1|few
CASSLHRDNTEAFF
TGTGCCAGCAGCCTTCACCGGGACAACACTGAAGCTTTCTTT
>TRBV12-3/TRBV12-4|.|TRBJ1-5|.
CASSQVLGTNQPQHF
TGTGCCAGCAGTCAAGTGTTGGGGACCAATCAGCCCCAGCATTTT
>TRBV5-1|.|TRBJ1-5|few
CASSLDDSNQPQHF
TGCGCCAGCAGCTTGGATGATAGCAATCAGCCCCAGCATTTT
>TRBV20-1|.|TRBJ2-5|many
CSARDIGQEETQYF
TGCAGTGCTAGAGATATTGGGCAGGAAGAGACCCAGTACTTC
>TRBV28|TRBD1|TRBJ2-5|.
CASSFIGQGGVQETQDF
TGTGCCAGCAGTTTCATAGGACAGGGGGGGGTCCAAGAGACCCAGGACTTC
>TRBV29-1|.|TRBJ2-1|.
CSVDGISYNEQFF
TGCAGCGTTGACGGCATTTCCTACAATGAGCAGTTCTTC
>TRBV7-9|TRBD2|TRBJ2-5|few
CASSLGTSGAETQYF
TGTGCCAGCAGCTTAGGGACTAGCGGGGCGGAGACCCAGTACTTC
>TRBV7-8|.|TRBJ2-7|.
CASSLVGHEQYF
TGTGCCAGCAGCTTAGTGGGGCACGAGCAGTACTTC
>TRBV7-2|TRBD1|TRBJ1-5|few
CASSLVRQGVFQPQHF
TGTGCCAGCAGCTTAGTTCGGCAGGGGGTTTTTCAGCCCCAGCATTTT
>TRBV20-1|.|TRBJ2-5|few
CSAREEWGATQYF
TGCAGTGCTAGGGAGGAATGGGGAGCGACCCAGTACTTC
>TRBV5-6|TRBD1|TRBJ1-2|.
CASSESVGTALYGYTF
TGTGCCAGCAGCGAGTCGGTCGGGACAGCTCTTTATGGCTACACCTTC
>TRBV4-3|TRBD1|TRBJ2-5|.
CASSQDEGQSETQYF
TGCGCCAGCAGCCAAGATGAGGGACAGTCAGAGACCCAGTACTTC
>TRBV14|.|TRBJ2-1|few
CASSQDRVSLYNEQFF
TGTGCCAGCAGCCAAGATCGGGTATCCTTGTACAATGAGCAGTTCTTC
>TRBV18|.|TRBJ2-7|few
CASSPSRAYEQYF
TGTGCCAGCTCACCTAGTAGAGCATACGAGCAGTACTTC
>TRBV14|TRBD2|TRBJ2-1|few
CASSLGALAGALQRSYNEQFF
TGTGCCAGCAGCCTTGGGGCCCTAGCGGGGGCCCTCCAGAGGTCCTACAATGAGCAGTTCTTC
>TRBV10-2|.|TRBJ2-7|few
CASSIGFPYEQYF
TGCGCCAGCAGTATAGGGTTCCCCTACGAGCAGTACTTC
>TRBV6-5|.|TRBJ2-2|.
CASSYSRLGTGELFF
TGTGCCAGCAGTTACTCAAGATTGGGCACCGGGGAGCTGTTTTTT
>TRBV15|TRBD1|TRBJ1-1|.
CATSGPGQGIGETEAFF
TGTGCCACCAGCGGGCCGGGACAGGGAATTGGTGAGACTGAAGCTTTCTTT
>TRBV5-1|TRBD1|TRBJ1-5|few
CASSLAGGEQPQHF
TGCGCCAGCAGCTTGGCAGGGGGGGAACAGCCCCAGCATTTT
>TRBV20-1|TRBD1|TRBJ2-3|.
CSVPDRGPDTQYF
TGCAGTGTACCGGACAGGGGGCCAGATACGCAGTATTTT
>TRBV12-3/TRBV12-4|.|TRBJ2-6|.
CASSLASLPPGANVLTF
TGTGCCAGCAGTTTAGCCAGCCTCCCCCCTGGGGCCAACGTCCTGACTTTC
>TRBV4-1|TRBD1|TRBJ2-3|few
CASSQLLGTVTDTQYF
TGCGCCAGCAGCCAGTTACTAGGGACAGTAACAGATACGCAGTATTTT
>TRBV20-1|TRBD2|TRBJ2-2|many
CSAPALAAPTGELFF
TGCAGTGCCCCGGCACTAGCGGCACCCACCGGGGAGCTGTTTTTT
>TRBV4-3|.|TRBJ2-1|.
CASSQVRFDEQFF
TGCGCCAGCAGCCAAGTGAGGTTCGATGAGCAGTTCTTC
>TRBV5-1|.|TRBJ1-1|.
CASSLAGKWAEAFF
TGCGCCAGCAGCTTGGCAGGAAAATGGGCTGAAGCTTTCTTT
>TRBV12-3/TRBV12-4|TRBD1|TRBJ1-5|.
CASSPTAAGGQPQHF
TGTGCCAGCAGCCCCACCGCCGCAGGGGGTCAGCCCCAGCATTTT